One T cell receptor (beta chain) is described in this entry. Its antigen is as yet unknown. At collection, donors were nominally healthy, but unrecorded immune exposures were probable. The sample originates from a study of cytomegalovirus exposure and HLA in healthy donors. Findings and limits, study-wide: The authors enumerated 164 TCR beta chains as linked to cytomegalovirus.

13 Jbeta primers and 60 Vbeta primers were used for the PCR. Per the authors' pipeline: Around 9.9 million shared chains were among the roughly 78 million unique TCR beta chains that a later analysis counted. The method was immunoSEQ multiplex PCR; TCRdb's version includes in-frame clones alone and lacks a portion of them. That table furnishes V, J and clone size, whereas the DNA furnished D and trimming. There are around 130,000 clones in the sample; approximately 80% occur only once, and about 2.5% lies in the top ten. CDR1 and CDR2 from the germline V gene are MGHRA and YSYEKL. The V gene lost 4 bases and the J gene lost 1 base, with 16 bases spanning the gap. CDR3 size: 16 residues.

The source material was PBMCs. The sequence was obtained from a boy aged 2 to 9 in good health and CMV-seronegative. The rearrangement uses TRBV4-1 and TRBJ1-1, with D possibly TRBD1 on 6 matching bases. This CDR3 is CASSLRGGWANTEAFF. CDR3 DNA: TGCGCCAGCAGCCTAAGGGGGGGGTGGGCGAACACTGAAGCTTTCTTT.